This section outlines one T cell receptor (beta chain) sequence together with its context. No antigen is known for it. The germline V gene encodes CDR1 SGDLS and CDR2 YYNGEE. The V segment lost 4 bases and the J segment 15 bases; nucleotides outside the gene matches: 8. The CDR3 consists of 12 residues. As defined, naive CD8 cells were CD45RO-negative and positively selected for CCR7, with terminally differentiated effector memory CD45RA+ cells excluded. Measured with immunoSEQ multiplex PCR; TCRdb has only the in-frame clones, and not every one. The sample contains 650,000 to 800,000 clones, 92% of which appear only once. This record comes from a study of shared clonotypes between healthy human individuals. Study summary: CD4 naive cells filled three plates per donor, CD4 memory three, CD8 naive two and CD8 memory one. Study outcomes and limitations: Sharing across a few donors was seen in 4% to 5% of naive CD4 clonotypes. On the whole, naive subsets had larger estimated richness than memory subsets had. Non-shared clonotypes had lower generation probabilities than clonotypes shared by all four sorted-subset donors.

This chain uses TRBV9 with TRBJ1-5; 9 nucleotides match TRBD1. The clonotype was recovered from a man aged 25-40 years in good health. The specimen was naive CD8+ T cells sorted from blood. The CDR3 is CASSSLGTGLHF. The CDR3 nucleotides are TGTGCCAGCAGCTCCTTAGGGACAGGGCTGCATTTT.